A selection of T cell receptor beta chains follows, all from one sample in a study of radiotherapy plus CTLA-4 blockade in lung cancer. TCRdb keeps only in-frame clones here, not all; method: immunoSEQ multiplex PCR. The sample includes 60,000 to 70,000 clones, approximately 83% of them seen just once. The input for sequencing was peripheral blood, taken from a patient treated with radiotherapy plus ipilimumab. The receptor source for this set is a human donor with non-small cell lung cancer who had a partial response to radiotherapy plus ipilimumab. Each CDR3 is given with its conserved first and last residue. A D gene is named only where the DNA matches it firmly. The size field is filled for only some rows; it gives once, few, many or a size class.

v_gene	j_gene	abundance	d_gene	CDR3aa	CDR3nt
TRBV6-5	TRBJ2-7	NA	NA	CASTPSGGIWEQYF	TGTGCCAGCACCCCGAGCGGCGGGATTTGGGAGCAGTACTTC
TRBV6-6	TRBJ1-2	NA	TRBD1	CASTPPFGQGDGYTF	TGTGCCAGCACCCCACCCTTCGGCCAGGGGGATGGCTACACCTTC
TRBV5-1	TRBJ1-2	NA	NA	CASSLQGESGYTF	TGCGCCAGCAGCTTACAGGGAGAGAGTGGCTACACCTTC
TRBV9	TRBJ2-7	few	TRBD2	CASSVSGNPSYEQYF	TGTGCCAGCAGCGTAAGCGGGAATCCATCCTACGAGCAGTACTTC
TRBV18	TRBJ2-2	NA	TRBD2	CASSPPGASGNTGELFF	TGTGCCAGCTCACCACCCGGTGCTAGCGGGAACACCGGGGAGCTGTTTTTT
TRBV6-5	TRBJ2-1	NA	NA	CASSYVQSSYNEQFF	TGTGCCAGCAGTTACGTACAGAGCTCCTACAATGAGCAGTTCTTC
TRBV27	TRBJ2-2	few	NA	CASSPSWARVTGELFF	TGTGCCAGCAGTCCTTCCTGGGCCAGAGTAACCGGGGAGCTGTTTTTT
TRBV2	TRBJ1-5	once	NA	CASSGLLGPDQPQHF	TGTGCCAGCAGTGGTCTCCTTGGCCCCGATCAGCCCCAGCATTTT
TRBV28	TRBJ2-3	NA	TRBD2	CASSSSGGTSRTDTQYF	TGTGCCAGCAGTTCTAGCGGGGGTACCTCCCGCACAGATACGCAGTATTTT
TRBV28	TRBJ1-1	NA	NA	CASRLAGVGTEAFF	TGTGCCAGCAGACTTGCAGGGGTCGGCACTGAAGCTTTCTTT
TRBV7-9	TRBJ2-7	many	TRBD2	CASSIPGLAENEQYF	TGTGCCAGCAGCATACCGGGACTAGCAGAGAACGAGCAGTACTTC
TRBV29-1	TRBJ2-2	NA	TRBD2	CSVEREATGELFF	TGCAGCGTCGAGCGGGAGGCCACCGGGGAGCTGTTTTTT
TRBV7-7	TRBJ2-3	NA	TRBD2	CASSKIAGNTDTQYF	TGTGCCAGCAGTAAAATAGCGGGAAACACAGATACGCAGTATTTT
TRBV29-1	TRBJ2-2	NA	NA	CSVPQGLNTGELFF	TGCAGCGTTCCACAGGGTCTGAACACCGGGGAGCTGTTTTTT
TRBV28	TRBJ2-5	NA	TRBD1	CASSFGQGSETQYF	TGTGCCAGCAGCTTCGGACAGGGGTCGGAGACCCAGTACTTC
TRBV14	TRBJ1-2	NA	NA	CASSQDQGVTVNYGYTF	TGTGCCAGCAGCCAAGATCAAGGGGTGACAGTGAACTATGGCTACACCTTC
TRBV7-3	TRBJ2-1	NA	TRBD2	CASSPMTSVHNEQFF	TGTGCCAGCAGCCCGATGACTAGCGTTCACAATGAGCAGTTCTTC
TRBV11-3	TRBJ2-2	NA	TRBD1	CASSSGTGFTGELFF	TGTGCCAGCAGCTCCGGGACAGGGTTCACCGGGGAGCTGTTTTTT
TRBV6-1	TRBJ1-3	NA	NA	CASSEVPLSSGNTIYF	TGTGCCAGCAGTGAAGTTCCACTTTCTTCTGGAAACACCATATATTTT
TRBV4-2	TRBJ2-7	medium-sized	NA	CASSPGRVDEQYF	TGTGCCAGCAGCCCGGGCAGGGTAGACGAGCAGTACTTC
TRBV29-1	TRBJ2-7	NA	TRBD1	CSVEGTGTYEQYF	TGCAGCGTTGAAGGGACAGGGACTTACGAGCAGTACTTC
TRBV21-1	TRBJ1-2	NA	NA	CASSKTNWTGTGGYTF	TGTGCCAGCAGCAAAACGAACTGGACAGGGACTGGTGGCTACACCTTC
TRBV11-3	TRBJ2-2	NA	TRBD1	CASSSGQDPGELFF	TGTGCCAGCAGCTCCGGACAGGACCCCGGGGAGCTGTTTTTT
TRBV7-3	TRBJ1-1	NA	NA	CASSKEHTNTEAFF	TGTGCCAGCAGCAAGGAGCACACGAACACTGAAGCTTTCTTT
TRBV18	TRBJ1-2	NA	TRBD1	CASSRTGDYGYTF	TGTGCCAGCTCGCGGACAGGAGACTATGGCTACACCTTC
TRBV7-9	TRBJ1-3	NA	NA	CASSSMGADTIYF	TGTGCCAGCAGTTCCATGGGGGCAGACACCATATATTTT
TRBV7-7	TRBJ2-5	NA	TRBD1	CASSPRTGKTETQYF	TGTGCCAGCAGCCCAAGGACAGGGAAGACAGAGACCCAGTACTTC
TRBV18	TRBJ2-7	NA	NA	CASSPGTFQGEQYF	TGTGCCAGCTCACCGGGGACTTTTCAGGGAGAGCAGTACTTC
TRBV7-8	TRBJ2-2	NA	TRBD2	CASSLESGRTGELFF	TGTGCCAGCAGCTTAGAAAGCGGGAGAACCGGGGAGCTGTTTTTT
TRBV30	TRBJ2-1	once	TRBD1	CASAETGGKNEQFF	TGTGCCTCGGCTGAGACAGGGGGAAAGAATGAGCAGTTCTTC
TRBV5-1	TRBJ2-3	NA	NA	CASAGSSGDTQYF	TGCGCCTCCGCCGGGAGTAGTGGAGATACGCAGTATTTT
TRBV11-1	TRBJ2-2	NA	TRBD1	CASSNTGAVGELFF	TGTGCCAGCAGCAATACAGGGGCGGTCGGGGAGCTGTTTTTT
TRBV5-1	TRBJ1-1	NA	TRBD1	CASSAGQGARDTEAFF	TGCGCCAGCAGCGCGGGACAGGGGGCGAGGGACACTGAAGCTTTCTTT
TRBV28	TRBJ1-2	once	NA	CASSLGSRTNYGYTF	TGTGCCAGCAGTTTAGGGAGCAGGACTAATTATGGCTACACCTTC
TRBV10-1	TRBJ2-1	NA	TRBD2	CASSLAGDNEQFF	TGCGCCAGCAGCCTAGCGGGAGATAATGAGCAGTTCTTC
TRBV19	TRBJ1-5	NA	NA	CASSRGGSQPQHF	TGTGCCAGTAGTAGGGGGGGGAGTCAGCCCCAGCATTTT
TRBV7-2	TRBJ2-1	NA	TRBD2	CASSLGQGSGTYNEQFF	TGTGCCAGCAGCTTAGGCCAGGGTAGCGGGACCTACAATGAGCAGTTCTTC
TRBV10-2	TRBJ2-7	NA	NA	CATTASANSYEQYF	TGCGCCACCACCGCTAGCGCCAACTCCTACGAGCAGTACTTC
TRBV2	TRBJ2-2	NA	NA	CASSGPEGPKPWMFF	TGTGCCAGCAGTGGGCCGGAGGGACCCAAACCGTGGATGTTTTTT